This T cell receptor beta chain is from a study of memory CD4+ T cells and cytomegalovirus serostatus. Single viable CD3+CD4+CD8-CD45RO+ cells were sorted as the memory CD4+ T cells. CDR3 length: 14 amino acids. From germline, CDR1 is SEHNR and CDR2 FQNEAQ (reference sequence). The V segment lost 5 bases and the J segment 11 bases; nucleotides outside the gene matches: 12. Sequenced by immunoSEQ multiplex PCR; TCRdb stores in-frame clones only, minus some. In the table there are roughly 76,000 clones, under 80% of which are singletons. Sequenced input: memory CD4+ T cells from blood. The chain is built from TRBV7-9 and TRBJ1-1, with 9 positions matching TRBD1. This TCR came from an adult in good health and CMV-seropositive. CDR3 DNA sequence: TGTGCCAGCAGCCCCTGGGACAGGGTAGAGCAGGCTTTCTTT. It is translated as CASSPWDRVEQAFF.